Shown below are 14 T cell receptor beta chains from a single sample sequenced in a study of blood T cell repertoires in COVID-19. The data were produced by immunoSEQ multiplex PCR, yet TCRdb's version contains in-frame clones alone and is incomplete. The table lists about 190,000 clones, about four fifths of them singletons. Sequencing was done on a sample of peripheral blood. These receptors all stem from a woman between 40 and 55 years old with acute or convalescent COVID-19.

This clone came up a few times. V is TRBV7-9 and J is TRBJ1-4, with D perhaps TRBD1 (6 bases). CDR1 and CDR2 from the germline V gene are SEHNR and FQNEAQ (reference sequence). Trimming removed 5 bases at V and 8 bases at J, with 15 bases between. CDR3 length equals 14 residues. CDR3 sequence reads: CASSQTGFGEKLFF. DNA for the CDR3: TGTGCCAGCAGCCAAACAGGGTTTGGAGAAAAACTGTTTTTT. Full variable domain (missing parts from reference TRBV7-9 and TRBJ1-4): DTGVSQNPRHKITKRGQNVTFRCDPISEHNRLYWYRQTLGQGPEFLTYFQNEAQLEKSRLLSDRFSAERPKGSFSTLEIQRTEQGDSAMYLCASSQTGFGEKLFFGSGTQLSVL.

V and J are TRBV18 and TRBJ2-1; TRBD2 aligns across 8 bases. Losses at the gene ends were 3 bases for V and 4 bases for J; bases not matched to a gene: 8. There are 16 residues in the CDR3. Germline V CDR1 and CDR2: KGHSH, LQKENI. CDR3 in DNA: TGTGCCAGCTCACCTTCTAGGCAGCGGGGGTACAATGAGCAGTTCTTC. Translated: CASSPSRQRGYNEQFF. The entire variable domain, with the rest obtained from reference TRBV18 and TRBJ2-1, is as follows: NAGVMQNPRHLVRRRGQEARLRCSPMKGHSHVYWYRQLPEEGLKFMVYLQKENIIDESGMPKERFSAEFPKEGPSILRIQQVVRGDSAAYFCASSPSRQRGYNEQFFGPGTRLTVL.

The CDR3 bases are TGTGCCTGGAGTGTAGCGCGCGGGTTGCGGGGGGGAGAGACCCAGTACTTC. This encodes CAWSVARGLRGGETQYF. This chain joins TRBV30 and TRBJ2-5; 9 bases are a match to TRBD2. The CDR3 is 17 amino acids. Losses at the gene ends were 0 bases for V and 4 bases for J; bases not matched to a gene: 12. The germline V gene has CDR1 GTSNPN and CDR2 SVGIG (reference sequence). Full variable domain (remainder filled in from reference TRBV30 and TRBJ2-5): SQTIHQWPATLVQPVGSPLSLECTVEGTSNPNLYWYRQAAGRGLQLLFYSVGIGQISSEVPQNLSASRPQDRQFILSSKKLLLSDSGFYLCAWSVARGLRGGETQYFGPGTRLLVL.

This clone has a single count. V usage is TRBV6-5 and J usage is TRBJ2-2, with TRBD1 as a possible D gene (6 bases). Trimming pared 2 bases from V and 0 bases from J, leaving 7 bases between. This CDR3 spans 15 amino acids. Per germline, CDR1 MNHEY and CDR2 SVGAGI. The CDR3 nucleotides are TGTGCCAGCAGTTACGACAGGTCGAACACCGGGGAGCTGTTTTTT. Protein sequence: CASSYDRSNTGELFF.

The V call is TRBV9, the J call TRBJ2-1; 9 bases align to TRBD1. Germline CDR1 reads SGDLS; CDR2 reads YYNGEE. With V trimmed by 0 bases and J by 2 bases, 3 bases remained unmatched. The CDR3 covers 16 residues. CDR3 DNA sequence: TGTGCCAGCAGCGTAGGAGGGACAGGGACCTACAATGAGCAGTTCTTC. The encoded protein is CASSVGGTGTYNEQFF.

The CDR3 sequence is CASSDKDRASPLHF. CDR3 coding DNA: TGTGCCAGCAGTGATAAGGACAGGGCTTCACCCCTCCACTTT. The rearrangement links TRBV2 to TRBJ1-6; 8 bases match TRBD1. V lost 3 bases and J lost 9; bases outside the gene matches: 4. The CDR3 runs to 14 residues. Germline V gene sequence: CDR1 SNHLY, CDR2 FYNNEI.

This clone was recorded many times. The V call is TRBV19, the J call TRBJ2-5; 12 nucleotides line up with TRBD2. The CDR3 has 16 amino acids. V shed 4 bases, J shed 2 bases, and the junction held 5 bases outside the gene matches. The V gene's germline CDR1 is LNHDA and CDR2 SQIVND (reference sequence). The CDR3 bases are TGTGCCAGTAGTACCGGACTAGCGGGGTTACAAGAGACCCAGTACTTC. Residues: CASSTGLAGLQETQYF.

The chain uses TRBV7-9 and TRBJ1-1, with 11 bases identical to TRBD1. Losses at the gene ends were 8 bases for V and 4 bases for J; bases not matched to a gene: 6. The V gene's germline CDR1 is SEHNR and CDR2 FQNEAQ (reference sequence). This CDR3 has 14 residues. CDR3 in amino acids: CASAPGQGGTEAFF. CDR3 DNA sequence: TGTGCCAGCGCCCCGGGACAGGGGGGCACTGAAGCTTTCTTT.

The CDR3 here is CAWSGGVLALTGELFF. Here the CDR3 DNA reads TGTGCCTGGAGTGGGGGGGTACTAGCGCTAACCGGGGAGCTGTTTTTT. The J gene is TRBJ2-2, the V gene TRBV30, with 7 bases matching TRBD2. Trimming cost V 1 base and J 5 bases; bases outside gene matches: 10. Germline CDR1 is GTSNPN and CDR2 is SVGIG (reference sequence). CDR3 length: 16 residues.

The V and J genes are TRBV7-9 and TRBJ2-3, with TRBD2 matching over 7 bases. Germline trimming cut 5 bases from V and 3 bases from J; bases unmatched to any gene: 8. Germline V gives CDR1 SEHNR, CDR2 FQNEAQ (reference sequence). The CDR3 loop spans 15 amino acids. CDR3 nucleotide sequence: TGTGCCAGCAGCCGCCTCGGGGGGAGTACAGATACGCAGTATTTT. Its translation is CASSRLGGSTDTQYF.

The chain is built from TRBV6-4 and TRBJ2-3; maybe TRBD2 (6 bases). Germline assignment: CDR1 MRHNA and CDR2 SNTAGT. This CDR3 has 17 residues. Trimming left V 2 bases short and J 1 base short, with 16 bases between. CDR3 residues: CASSDNRGTDRTDTQYF. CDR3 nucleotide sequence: TGTGCCAGCAGTGACAATAGAGGGACTGATCGCACAGATACGCAGTATTTT.

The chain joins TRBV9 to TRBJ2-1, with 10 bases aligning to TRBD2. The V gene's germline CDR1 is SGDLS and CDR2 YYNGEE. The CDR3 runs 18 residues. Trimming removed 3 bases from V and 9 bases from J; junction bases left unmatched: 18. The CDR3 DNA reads TGTGCCAGCAGCGATCCCCCTCAGCGGGGGGGCGTAGCCGGTGAGCAGTTCTTC. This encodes CASSDPPQRGGVAGEQFF.

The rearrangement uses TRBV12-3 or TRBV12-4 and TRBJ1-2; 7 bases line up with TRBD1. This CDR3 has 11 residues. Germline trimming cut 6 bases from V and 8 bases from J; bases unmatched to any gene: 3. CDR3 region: CASSYRGGYTF. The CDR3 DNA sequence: TGTGCCAGCAGCTACAGGGGAGGCTACACCTTC.

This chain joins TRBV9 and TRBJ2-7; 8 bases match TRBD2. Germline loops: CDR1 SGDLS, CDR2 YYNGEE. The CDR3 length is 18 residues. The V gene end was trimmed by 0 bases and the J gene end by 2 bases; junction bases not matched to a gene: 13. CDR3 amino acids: CASSVGISVSGTTYEQYF. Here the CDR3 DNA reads TGTGCCAGCAGCGTAGGCATTTCCGTTAGCGGGACTACCTACGAGCAGTACTTC.